The following is a T cell receptor (beta chain) sequence with its context. The specificity of this receptor is unknown. No much larger clone exists at a distance of one base, and base qualities are not known. The germline V gene (reference sequence) gives CDR1 as SEHNR and CDR2 as FQNEAQ. Trimmed from V: 4 bases; trimmed from J: 7 bases; junction bases lacking a gene match: 3. The CDR3 runs 13 residues from the cysteine to the phenylalanine. Of all the DNA, just the CDR3 is kept, 39 bases in frame from base 1. This sample stems from a study of blood T cell repertoires in COVID-19 (dated by TCRdb to the early 2020s). Looking at the study overall: Samples covering the acute and convalescent phases of COVID-19 were provided by collaborators in the United States, Italy and Spain. Where available, HLA class I and class II types were taken from metadata supplied by the sample provider and were not determined by assay-based typing. The samples were drawn from two sources: the first 160 participants of the ongoing ImmuneRACE study, and 1,000 to 1,500 subjects contributed by 6 global collaborators. Deeply sampled blood TCRbeta repertoires from subjects exposed to, actively infected with, or recovered from COVID-19 were included in the dataset. The sample metadata nearly always contained a de-identified subject ID, COVID-19 status, age in years and sex. The material from the prospective study consisted of cDNA or gDNA derived from T cells, B-cell-depleted T cells, or PBMCs. The repertoires were released in a freely available public database intended as a resource for research on the immune response to SARS-CoV-2. General study outcomes and caveats: Clinical and demographic metadata were provided uncurated, with the amount varying by source and participant.

Each collaborating institution followed its own protocols to collect whole blood in K2EDTA tubes. For TCRbeta analysis, collaborators shipped samples as frozen whole blood, isolated PBMCs, or DNA extracted from either of those sample types. The immunoSEQ Assay, a bias-controlled multiplex PCR, was used to amplify TCRbeta CDR3 regions from genomic DNA. The original methods were these. The number of nucleated cells in each sample was estimated by amplification of reference gene primers within the assay. To quantify the absolute abundance of each unique TCRbeta CDR3 rearrangement, sequence reads were collapsed and filtered. For each sample, productive Simpson clonality was calculated by taking the square root of Simpson's diversity index across productive rearrangements. Here the immuneACCESS table is served through TCRdb, limited to in-frame sequences with V and J called. Missing clones are a known gap in these copies; in checked studies unresolved V genes cover under half, and the rest lacks a known reason. Clone size and the V and J calls come from that table; the DNA yielded D and trimming. Counted in this sample were roughly 300,000 clones; around 83% of them appeared once. The top ten hold roughly 1.1% of the sample.

This receptor was taken from a woman aged 45-60 years with acute or convalescent COVID-19. This sequence uses TRBV7-9 and TRBJ1-1, and 10 junction bases match TRBD1. Sequenced material: peripheral blood. CDR3 reads: CASSSGQGDEAFF. At the DNA level, the sequence is TGTGCCAGCAGCTCCGGACAGGGGGATGAAGCTTTCTTT.